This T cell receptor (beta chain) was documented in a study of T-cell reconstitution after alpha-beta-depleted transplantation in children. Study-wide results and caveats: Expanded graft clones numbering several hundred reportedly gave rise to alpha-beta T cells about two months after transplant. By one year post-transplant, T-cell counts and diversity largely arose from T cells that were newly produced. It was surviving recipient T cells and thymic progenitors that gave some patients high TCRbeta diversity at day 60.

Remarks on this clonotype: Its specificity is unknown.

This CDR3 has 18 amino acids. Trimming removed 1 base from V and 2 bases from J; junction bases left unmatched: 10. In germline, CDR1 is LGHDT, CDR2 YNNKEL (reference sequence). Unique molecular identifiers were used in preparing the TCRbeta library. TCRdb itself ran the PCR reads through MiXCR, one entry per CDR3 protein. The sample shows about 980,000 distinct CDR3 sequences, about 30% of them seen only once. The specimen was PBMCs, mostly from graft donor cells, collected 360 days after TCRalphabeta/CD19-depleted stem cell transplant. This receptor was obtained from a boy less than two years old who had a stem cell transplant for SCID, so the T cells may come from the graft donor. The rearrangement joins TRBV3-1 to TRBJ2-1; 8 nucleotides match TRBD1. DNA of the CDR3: TGTGCCAGCAGCCAAGGAGCAGGGGGCTTAGGCACCTACAATGAGCAGTTCTTC. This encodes CASSQGAGGLGTYNEQFF.